One sample yielded the 28 T cell receptor beta chains listed below, sequenced in a study of cytomegalovirus exposure and HLA in healthy donors. The PCR contained 60 Vbeta and 13 Jbeta primers. The method was immunoSEQ multiplex PCR; TCRdb's version includes in-frame clones alone and lacks a portion of them. The sample table sets out over 45,000 clones. The sequenced material came from PBMCs. These receptors originate from a woman in her late teens or twenties in good health and CMV-seronegative.

As DNA, the CDR3 is TGTGCCAGCAGCTTTAGACAGGGCGCAGATACGCAGTATTTT. Its translation is CASSFRQGADTQYF. The chain joins TRBV7-2 to TRBJ2-3; 7 nucleotides align to TRBD1. V lost 3 bases to trimming and J lost 4 bases; unmatched junction nucleotides: 4. The CDR3 consists of 14 residues. Germline V lookup: CDR1 SGHTA, CDR2 FQGNSA.

The V and J genes are TRBV9 and TRBJ2-5; 7 nucleotides match TRBD2. V shed 0 bases, J shed 3 bases, and the junction held 8 bases outside the gene matches. The CDR3 has 16 residues. The V gene's germline CDR1 is SGDLS and CDR2 YYNGEE. CDR3 nucleotides: TGTGCCAGCAGCGTAGACGGTGGTCTAGCGGAAGAGACCCAGTACTTC. Encoded protein: CASSVDGGLAEETQYF.

V and J are TRBV5-4 and TRBJ1-3; 11 bases are shared with TRBD1. The CDR3 extends over 14 amino acids. Per germline, CDR1 SGHNT and CDR2 YYREEE (reference sequence). Trimming at V came to 3 bases and at J to 8 bases, leaving 4 bases not matched to a gene. The CDR3 sequence: CASSWGQGGDTIYF. CDR3 nucleotide sequence: TGTGCCAGCAGCTGGGGACAGGGGGGAGACACCATATATTTT.

The CDR3 DNA sequence: TGCGCCAGCAGCCTGGACAGGGGGAGATCACCCCTCCACTTT. This codes for CASSLDRGRSPLHF. The chain joins TRBV23-1 to TRBJ1-6; TRBD1 aligns across 10 bases. TRBV23-1 is sorted into the ORF group, with uncertain function. V trimming: 6 bases; J trimming: 10 bases; junction bases outside the gene matches: 6. CDR3 length: 14 amino acids.

This chain uses TRBV5-1 with TRBJ1-2, with TRBD1 matching over 11 bases. Trimming removed 3 bases from V and 4 bases from J; junction bases left unmatched: 2. CDR1 and CDR2 (germline): SGHRS, YFSETQ. The length of the CDR3 is 14 residues. The CDR3 sequence is CASSSGTGGYGYTF. The CDR3 DNA sequence: TGCGCCAGCAGCTCCGGGACAGGGGGCTATGGCTACACCTTC. The full variable domain, completed using reference TRBV5-1 and TRBJ1-2, is KAGVTQTPRYLIKTRGQQVTLSCSPISGHRSVSWYQQTPGQGLQFLFEYFSETQRNKGNFPGRFSGRQFSNSRSEMNVSTLELGDSALYLCASSSGTGGYGYTFGSGTRLTVV.

The chain uses TRBV10-3 and TRBJ1-1; D may be TRBD1 (6 bases). Germline-derived CDR1 and CDR2 are ENHRY and SYGVKD. This CDR3 is built from 13 residues. V shed 6 bases and J shed 2 bases, with 10 bases lying between them. The CDR3 sequence is CAIRQGINTEAFF. The DNA for the CDR3 is TGTGCCATCAGACAGGGCATTAACACTGAAGCTTTCTTT.

J is TRBJ1-1 and V is TRBV25-1; 7 nucleotides agree with TRBD1. CDR3 length: 13 amino acids. Trimming removed 4 bases from V and 1 base from J; junction bases left unmatched: 0. Per the germline V gene, CDR1 is MGHDK and CDR2 is SYGVNS. CDR3 in DNA: TGTGCCAGCAGTGGACAGGGGAACACTGAAGCTTTCTTT. The encoded protein is CASSGQGNTEAFF. The full variable domain, with the rest looked up from reference TRBV25-1 and TRBJ1-1, is EADIYQTPRYLVIGTGKKITLECSQTMGHDKMYWYQQDPGMELHLIHYSYGVNSTEKGDLSSESTVSRIRTEHFPLTLESARPSHTSQYLCASSGQGNTEAFFGQGTRLTVV.

The V and J genes are TRBV4-2 and TRBJ2-7, with 8 bases matching TRBD1. J lost 2 bases, V lost 3 bases, and 9 bases had no gene match. The V gene's germline CDR1 is LGHNA and CDR2 YNFKEQ. The CDR3 is made up of 16 amino acids. The CDR3 DNA follows: TGTGCCAGCAGCCAGGGGACGGACAGGGTCACCTACGAGCAGTACTTC. Its protein is CASSQGTDRVTYEQYF.

The V gene is TRBV6-5, the J gene TRBJ1-5; TRBD1 matches 10 bases. The CDR3 loop spans 14 amino acids. CDR1 is MNHEY and CDR2 is SVGAGI in the germline V gene. V shed 6 bases, J shed 1 base, and the junction held 0 bases outside the gene matches. CDR3 sequence (DNA): TGTGCCAGCAGGGGACAGGGGAGCAATCAGCCCCAGCATTTT. Its translation: CASRGQGSNQPQHF.

The chain links TRBV5-1 to TRBJ2-5; tentative D call: TRBD1 (6 bases). Gene TRBJ2-7 matches the end of the DNA better, so the J call may be wrong. Germline loops: CDR1 SGHRS, CDR2 YFSETQ. The CDR3 runs 14 residues. The DNA of the CDR3 is TGCGCCAGCAGCGGTCAGGGGTCCAACGACGAGCAGTACTTC. This translates into CASSGQGSNDEQYF.

The gene calls are TRBV7-3 and TRBJ1-1; TRBD1 might be the D (6 bases). This CDR3 has 13 amino acids. Germline V CDR1 and CDR2: SGHTA, FQGTGA. The germline V and J ends were trimmed by 6 bases and 1 base, with 9 bases remaining between them. The CDR3 loop is CASSLRGNTEAFF. In DNA, the CDR3 is TGTGCCAGCAGTCTCAGGGGGAACACTGAAGCTTTCTTT.

The chain uses TRBV6-1 and TRBJ1-2; weak D call: TRBD1 (5 bases). With 1 base removed from V and 4 bases from J, the gap between germline ends came to 10 bases. Germline V CDR1 and CDR2: MNHNS, SASEGT. This CDR3 spans 14 amino acids. The chain's CDR3 is CASSEGVDSYGYTF. CDR3 coding DNA: TGTGCCAGCAGTGAAGGGGTCGACAGCTATGGCTACACCTTC.

This chain uses TRBV5-8 with TRBJ1-2; TRBD1 aligns across 8 bases. The CDR3 contains 15 residues. Germline V gives CDR1 SGHTS, CDR2 YDEGEE. V lost 7 bases to trimming and J lost 8 bases; unmatched junction nucleotides: 16. The CDR3 DNA follows: TGTGCCAGCGCCGCCCCGGACAGGGCGCCTGGAGGCTACACCTTC. As protein: CASAAPDRAPGGYTF.

The chain employs TRBV6-1 and TRBJ2-1, with TRBD2 identical over 13 bases. The CDR3 runs 14 residues. Losses at the gene ends were 8 bases for V and 9 bases for J; bases not matched to a gene: 7. Germline V gene data show CDR1 as MNHNS and CDR2 as SASEGT. CDR3 sequence reads: CASGGLAGASEQFF. The CDR3 nucleotides are TGTGCCAGCGGCGGACTAGCGGGGGCAAGTGAGCAGTTCTTC.

This chain connects TRBV5-1 to TRBJ2-1, with TRBD2 matching over 13 bases. The germline V gene encodes CDR1 SGHRS and CDR2 YFSETQ. Trimming cost V 3 bases and J 2 bases; bases outside gene matches: 8. The CDR3 covers 18 residues. CDR3 nucleotides: TGCGCCAGCAGCTCCCGGACTAGCGGGAGTGTGGCCTACAATGAGCAGTTCTTC. Translated: CASSSRTSGSVAYNEQFF.

The chain is built from TRBV27 and TRBJ1-4; weak D call: TRBD1 (6 bases). Trimming stripped 2 bases from V and 5 bases from J, with 18 bases between. Germline assignment: CDR1 MNHEY and CDR2 SMNVEV (reference sequence). This CDR3 is built from 17 residues. The CDR3 loop is CASSLLGAGLENEKLFF. The CDR3 nucleotides are TGTGCCAGCAGTTTACTGGGGGCGGGCCTTGAGAATGAAAAACTGTTTTTT. Supplemented by reference TRBV27 and TRBJ1-4, the full variable domain reads EAQVTQNPRYLITVTGKKLTVTCSQNMNHEYMSWYRQDPGLGLRQIYYSMNVEVTDKGDVPEGYKVSRKEKRNFPLILESPSPNQTSLYFCASSLLGAGLENEKLFFGSGTQLSVL.

CDR3 DNA: TGTGCCAGCAGTGTAACCGAAGCGAACACTGAAGCTTTCTTT. Its translation is CASSVTEANTEAFF. This chain connects TRBV25-1 to TRBJ1-1; D gene uncertain. Looked up from germline, CDR1 is MGHDK and CDR2 is SYGVNS. CDR3 size: 14 residues. The V and J ends lost 4 bases and 1 base respectively, with 10 bases between them.

The chain carries TRBV9 and TRBJ1-6, with 9 bases identical to TRBD1. The CDR3 has 16 amino acids. The V gene's germline CDR1 is SGDLS and CDR2 YYNGEE. After removal of 4 bases from V and 6 bases from J, the junction contained 8 bases not matched to a gene. CDR3 nucleotides: TGTGCCAGCAGCCCCAACCCGGGACAGGGTAATTCACCCCTCCACTTT. Residues: CASSPNPGQGNSPLHF.

This chain uses TRBV5-6 with TRBJ1-1; 7 bases are shared with TRBD1. The V gene end was trimmed by 0 bases and the J gene end by 7 bases; junction bases not matched to a gene: 3. The CDR3 totals 13 residues. Germline CDR1 reads SGHDT; CDR2 reads YYEEEE. This CDR3 is CASSLGQGDEAFF. DNA of the CDR3: TGTGCCAGCAGCTTGGGACAGGGAGATGAAGCTTTCTTT.

This chain connects TRBV6-5 to TRBJ1-2; 7 bases align to TRBD1. The CDR3 covers 14 residues. With V trimmed by 3 bases and J by 5 bases, 6 bases remained unmatched. Germline V gene data show CDR1 as MNHEY and CDR2 as SVGAGI. The CDR3 DNA reads TGTGCCAGCAGTTATAGGGGGCGCCGGTATGGCTACACCTTC. It specifies CASSYRGRRYGYTF.

V gene TRBV18 combines with J gene TRBJ1-5, with 12 bases identical to TRBD1. Germline V lookup: CDR1 KGHSH, CDR2 LQKENI. The trim removed 6 bases at V and 6 bases at J, leaving 6 bases unmatched. The CDR3 has 15 residues. DNA for the CDR3: TGTGCCAGCTCCCCCGGGACAGGGGGCACTCAGCCCCAGCATTTT. Translation: CASSPGTGGTQPQHF. The variable domain in full, completed from reference TRBV18 and TRBJ1-5, reads NAGVMQNPRHLVRRRGQEARLRCSPMKGHSHVYWYRQLPEEGLKFMVYLQKENIIDESGMPKERFSAEFPKEGPSILRIQQVVRGDSAAYFCASSPGTGGTQPQHFGDGTRLSIL.

The chain links TRBV7-6 to TRBJ2-3; unclear D gene. Germline lookup yields CDR1 SGHVS and CDR2 FNYEAQ. The CDR3 length is 15 residues. V was shortened by 0 bases and J by 2 bases, with 9 bases between the two germline ends. For the CDR3, the DNA is TGTGCCAGCAGCTTAGCGGGCTCCTACACAGATACGCAGTATTTT. It codes for CASSLAGSYTDTQYF.

This chain uses TRBV5-1 with TRBJ2-7; 10 bases align to TRBD1. Germline-derived CDR1 and CDR2 are SGHRS and YFSETQ. With V trimmed by 0 bases and J by 7 bases, 4 bases remained unmatched. The CDR3 is 14 amino acids. Written as DNA, the CDR3 is TGCGCCAGCAGCTTGGGACAGGGGGCTTGGGAGCAGTACTTC. It codes for CASSLGQGAWEQYF.

The genes are TRBV10-3 and TRBJ1-5; possible D gene TRBD1, 6 bases. CDR1 and CDR2 from the germline V gene are ENHRY and SYGVKD. The CDR3 runs 14 residues. The V end was cut by 5 bases, the J end by 5 bases, with 13 bases between. CDR3 in amino acids: CAISPGHRDQPQHF. The CDR3 nucleotides read TGTGCCATCAGTCCGGGACACAGGGATCAGCCCCAGCATTTT.

The CDR3: CASSGLLRGQPQHF. The CDR3 region has the DNA TGTGCCAGCAGTGGACTTCTCAGAGGCCAGCCCCAGCATTTT. V gene TRBV2 combines with J gene TRBJ1-5; D ambiguous. CDR1 and CDR2 (germline): SNHLY, FYNNEI. The CDR3 sequence is 14 residues long. V shed 4 bases and J shed 7 bases, with 14 bases lying between them. The full variable domain, completed using reference TRBV2 and TRBJ1-5, is EPEVTQTPSHQVTQMGQEVILRCVPISNHLYFYWYRQILGQKVEFLVSFYNNEISEKSEIFDDQFSVERPDGSNFTLKIRSTKLEDSAMYFCASSGLLRGQPQHFGDGTRLSIL.

The gene calls are TRBV14 and TRBJ1-3; D remains unclear. This CDR3 contains 16 residues. From germline, CDR1 is SGHDN and CDR2 FVKESK. V was cut by 0 bases and J by 0 bases, with 9 bases left in between. The CDR3 here is CASSQEYPRSGNTIYF. Here the CDR3 DNA reads TGTGCCAGCAGCCAAGAGTATCCTCGCTCTGGAAACACCATATATTTT. The full variable domain, in which reference TRBV14 and TRBJ1-3 provide the parts outside the CDR3, is EAGVTQFPSHSVIEKGQTVTLRCDPISGHDNLYWYRRVMGKEIKFLLHFVKESKQDESGMPNNRFLAERTGGTYSTLKVQPAELEDSGVYFCASSQEYPRSGNTIYFGEGSWLTVV.

The chain recombines TRBV29-1 with TRBJ2-7; D not resolved. The germline gives CDR1 SQVTM, CDR2 ANQGSEA. Trimming pared 7 bases from V and 4 bases from J, leaving 17 bases between. This CDR3 is built from 13 residues. CDR3 protein: CSALQSSGYEQYF. DNA of the CDR3: TGCAGCGCCTTACAAAGTTCAGGATACGAGCAGTACTTC.

This sequence joins TRBV6-5 and TRBJ2-5, with 8 bases identical to TRBD1. This CDR3 spans 14 amino acids. Trimming removed 6 bases from V and 5 bases from J; junction bases left unmatched: 8. Germline V CDR1 and CDR2: MNHEY, SVGAGI. CDR3 nucleotide sequence: TGTGCCAGCAGCACGACAGGGGCTGGGGAGACCCAGTACTTC. Protein: CASSTTGAGETQYF.